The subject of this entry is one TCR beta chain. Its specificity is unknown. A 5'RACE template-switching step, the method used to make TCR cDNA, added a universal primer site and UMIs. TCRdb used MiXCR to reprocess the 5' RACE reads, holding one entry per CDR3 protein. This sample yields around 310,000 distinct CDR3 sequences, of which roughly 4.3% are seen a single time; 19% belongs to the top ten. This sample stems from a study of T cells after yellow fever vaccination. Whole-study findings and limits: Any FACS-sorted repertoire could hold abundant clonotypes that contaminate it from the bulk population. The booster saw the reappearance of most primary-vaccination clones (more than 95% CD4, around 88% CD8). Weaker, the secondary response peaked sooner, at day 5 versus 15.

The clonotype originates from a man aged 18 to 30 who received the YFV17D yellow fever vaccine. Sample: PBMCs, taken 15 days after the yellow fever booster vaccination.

The CDR3 spells CASSLEGDQETQYF. The CDR3 nucleotides read TGCGCCAGCAGCTTAGAAGGGGACCAAGAGACCCAGTACTTC. The chain joins TRBV5-1 to TRBJ2-5; perhaps TRBD1 as D (5 bases). V was cut by 2 bases and J by 0 bases, with 8 bases left in between. The CDR3 sequence is 14 residues long. Germline CDR1 is SGHRS and CDR2 is YFSETQ.